Sequencing of this TCR beta chain was carried out in a study of blood T cell repertoires in COVID-19. About the research overall: Sample material is recorded as cDNA or gDNA derived from T cells, B-cell-depleted T cells, or PBMCs.

Cohorts were based on clinical histories the participants reported. Either two negative PCRs, clearance, or symptom resolution qualified Cohort 3 donors as recovered. Assay used: immunoSEQ multiplex PCR; TCRdb lists only in-frame clones, some missing. Of around 390,000 clones detected, roughly 89% appear once; the ten largest clones hold roughly 10%. V shed 1 base and J shed 6 bases, with 19 bases lying between them. Germline-derived CDR1 and CDR2 are SGHRS and YFSETQ. The CDR3 extends over 16 amino acids. Sequencing was done on a sample of PBMCs or T cells enriched from blood (not recorded which). The rearrangement joins TRBV5-1 to TRBJ1-2, with D unresolved. The sequence derives from a woman aged 45-59 years who had recovered from COVID-19. The CDR3 region is CASSLNSRIGEDGYTF. DNA of the CDR3: TGCGCCAGCAGCTTGAACTCCAGAATCGGGGAGGATGGCTACACCTTC. The entire variable domain, with the rest obtained from reference TRBV5-1 and TRBJ1-2, is as follows: KAGVTQTPRYLIKTRGQQVTLSCSPISGHRSVSWYQQTPGQGLQFLFEYFSETQRNKGNFPGRFSGRQFSNSRSEMNVSTLELGDSALYLCASSLNSRIGEDGYTFGSGTRLTVV.